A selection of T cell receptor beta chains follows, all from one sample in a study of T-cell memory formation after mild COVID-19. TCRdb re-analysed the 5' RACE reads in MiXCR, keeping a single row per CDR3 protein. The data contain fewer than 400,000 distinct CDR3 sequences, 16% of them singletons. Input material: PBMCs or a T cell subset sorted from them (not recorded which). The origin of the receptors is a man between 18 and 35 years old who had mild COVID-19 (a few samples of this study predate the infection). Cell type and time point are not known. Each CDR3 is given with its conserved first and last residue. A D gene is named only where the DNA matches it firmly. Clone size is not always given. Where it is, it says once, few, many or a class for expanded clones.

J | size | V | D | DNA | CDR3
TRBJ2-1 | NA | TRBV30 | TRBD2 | TGTGCCTGGAGGGTAGCGGGGGGGCCCCACAATGAGCAGTTCTTC | CAWRVAGGPHNEQFF
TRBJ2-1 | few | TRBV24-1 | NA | TGTGCCACCGGGGGGGACAGGCTGGGCAATGAGCAGTTCTTC | CATGGDRLGNEQFF
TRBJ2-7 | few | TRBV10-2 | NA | TGCGCCAGCAGTGACAGCAGCTCCTACGAGCAGTACTTC | CASSDSSSYEQYF
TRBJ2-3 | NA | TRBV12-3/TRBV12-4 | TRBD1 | TGTGCCAGCAGCCTGGCCGAGGGGGCGGCTACGCAGTATTTT | CASSLAEGAATQYF
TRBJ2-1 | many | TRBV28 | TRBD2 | TGTGCCAGCAGTGTCACGGGGGGGGTATCCTACAATGAGCAGTTCTTC | CASSVTGGVSYNEQFF
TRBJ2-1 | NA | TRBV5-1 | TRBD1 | TGCGCCAGCAGCTCGGACAGGATTACTCAGTTCTTC | CASSSDRITQFF
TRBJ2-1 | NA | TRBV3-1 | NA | TGTGCCAGCAGCCGACTGGCCAGCTCCTACAATGAGCAGTTCTTC | CASSRLASSYNEQFF
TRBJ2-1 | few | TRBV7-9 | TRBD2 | TGTGCCAGCAGCCCCCGCGGTACCAGAGGACTAGCGGGGGGCCCTTACGCCTACAATGAGCAGTTCTTC | CASSPRGTRGLAGGPYAYNEQFF
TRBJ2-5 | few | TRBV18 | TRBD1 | TGTGCCAGCTCTCACAGACAGGGGATCGAAGAGACCCAGTACTTC | CASSHRQGIEETQYF
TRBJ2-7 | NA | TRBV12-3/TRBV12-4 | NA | TGTGCCAGCAGTTTCACTCCCTACGAGCAGTACTTC | CASSFTPYEQYF
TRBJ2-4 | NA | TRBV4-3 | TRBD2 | TGCGCCAGCAGCCAAGATCATGTAGCGGGGGGGCCTTTGGCTAAGTACTTC | CASSQDHVAGGPLAKYF
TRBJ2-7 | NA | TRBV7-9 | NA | TGTGCCAGCAGGTCCGCGGAGTGGAGCTCCTACGAGCAGTACTTC | CASRSAEWSSYEQYF
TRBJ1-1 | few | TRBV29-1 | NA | TGCAGCGTGGGGGGGAGAACGAACACTGAAGCTTTCTTT | CSVGGRTNTEAFF
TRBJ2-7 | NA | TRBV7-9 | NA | TGTGCCAGCAGCTTACCGGGGAGGTTCTCCGAGCAGTACTTC | CASSLPGRFSEQYF
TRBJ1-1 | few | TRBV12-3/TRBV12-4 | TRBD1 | TGTGCCAGCAGTTTTCAGGGGGCGGGATTGGCTGAAGCTTTCTTT | CASSFQGAGLAEAFF
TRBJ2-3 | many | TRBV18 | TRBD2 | TGTGCCAGCTCACCACCCCTAGCGGGGGCAGATACGCAGTATTTT | CASSPPLAGADTQYF
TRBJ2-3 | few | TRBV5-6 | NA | TGTGCCAGCAGCTCGGACATACTCACAGATACGCAGTATTTT | CASSSDILTDTQYF
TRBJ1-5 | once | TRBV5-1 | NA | TGCGCCAGCAGCTTGGACGACAGCCTCAATCAGCCCCAGCATTTT | CASSLDDSLNQPQHF
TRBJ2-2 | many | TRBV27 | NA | TGTGCCAGCAGTTTGAGAGGGATCGGGGAGCTGTTTTTT | CASSLRGIGELFF
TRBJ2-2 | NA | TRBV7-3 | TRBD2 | TGTGCCAGCAGCTTAGTCGCGGGGGGGCGGAACACCGGGGAGCTGTTTTTT | CASSLVAGGRNTGELFF
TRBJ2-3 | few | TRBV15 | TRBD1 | TGTGCCACCAGCAGAGTGCGGACAGGGCCAGATACGCAGTATTTT | CATSRVRTGPDTQYF
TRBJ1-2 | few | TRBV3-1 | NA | TGTGCCAGCAGCCCCTGGCCGAGGGGCGACTATGGCTACACCTTC | CASSPWPRGDYGYTF
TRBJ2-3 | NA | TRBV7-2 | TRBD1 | TGTGCCAGCAGCAACGGACAGGGGGCGACAGATACGCAGTATTTT | CASSNGQGATDTQYF
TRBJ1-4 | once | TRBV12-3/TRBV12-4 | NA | TGTGCCAGCAGACCGACCGAATCAGTTGGCTGGCTGTTTTTT | CASRPTESVGWLFF